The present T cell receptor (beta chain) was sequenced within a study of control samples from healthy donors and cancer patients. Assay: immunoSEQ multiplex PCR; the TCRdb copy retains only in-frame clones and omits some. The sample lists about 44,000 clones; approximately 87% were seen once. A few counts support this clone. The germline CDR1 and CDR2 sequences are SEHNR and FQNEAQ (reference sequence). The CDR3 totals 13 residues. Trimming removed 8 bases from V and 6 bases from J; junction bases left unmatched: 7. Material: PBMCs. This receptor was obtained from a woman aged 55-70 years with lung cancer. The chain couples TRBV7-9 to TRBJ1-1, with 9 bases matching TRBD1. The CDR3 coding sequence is TGTGCCAGCGGCTACAGGGGGCTCTCTGAAGCTTTCTTT. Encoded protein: CASGYRGLSEAFF.